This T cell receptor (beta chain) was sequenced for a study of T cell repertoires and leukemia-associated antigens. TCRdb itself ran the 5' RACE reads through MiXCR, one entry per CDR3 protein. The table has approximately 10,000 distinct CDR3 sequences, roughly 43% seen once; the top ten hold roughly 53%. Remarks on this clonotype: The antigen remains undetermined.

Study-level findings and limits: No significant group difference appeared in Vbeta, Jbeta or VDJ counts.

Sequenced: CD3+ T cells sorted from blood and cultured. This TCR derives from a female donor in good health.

This CDR3 is CSVEDLLWAEPYNEQFF. CDR3 sequence (DNA): TGCAGCGTTGAAGATCTTCTGTGGGCAGAACCCTACAATGAGCAGTTCTTC. The V and J genes are TRBV29-1 and TRBJ2-1; no definite D call. Germline V gene data show CDR1 as SQVTM and CDR2 as ANQGSEA. V lost 0 bases and J lost 2, with 17 bases in between. CDR3 length: 17 amino acids.